The 17 T cell receptor beta chains listed next were all sequenced from one sample in a study of T-cell memory formation after mild COVID-19. TCRdb processed the 5' RACE reads anew with MiXCR; each CDR3 protein has one entry. This sample carries roughly 350,000 distinct CDR3 sequences, over 25% of them seen once, and the ten largest clones take roughly 14%. Sequences were obtained from PBMCs or a T cell subset sorted from them (not recorded which). The source of these receptors is an adult woman who had mild COVID-19 (a few samples of this study predate the infection). Cell type and time point are not known.

This clonotype was recorded a few times. The chain recombines TRBV30 with TRBJ1-6; possibly TRBD1 for D (5 bases). V was trimmed by 2 bases and J by 4 bases, leaving 6 bases between them. This CDR3 contains 13 residues. CDR1 is GTSNPN, CDR2 SVGIG, per germline (reference sequence). The CDR3 DNA follows: TGTGCCTGGAGTCCAGGGTATAATTCACCCCTCCACTTT. Translation gives CAWSPGYNSPLHF.

The chain's CDR3 is CASGGREGLQTYEQYF. The CDR3 bases are TGTGCCAGCGGGGGCAGGGAGGGACTTCAGACCTACGAGCAGTACTTC. The chain recombines TRBV28 with TRBJ2-7, with D maybe TRBD2 (7 bases). The CDR3 loop spans 16 amino acids. Trimming pared 8 bases from V and 2 bases from J, leaving 22 bases between. The V gene's germline CDR1 is MDHEN and CDR2 SYDVKM.

The chain recombines TRBV30 with TRBJ1-1, with D perhaps TRBD1 (5 bases). The ends were cut back, 0 bases at V and 6 bases at J, with 20 bases in the middle. This CDR3 has 16 amino acids. The germline V gene has CDR1 GTSNPN and CDR2 SVGIG (reference sequence). The CDR3 nucleotides are TGTGCCTGGAGTGTACTGGAATCGCTGTGGGACCCTGAAGCTTTCTTT. It yields the protein CAWSVLESLWDPEAFF. Together with reference TRBV30 and TRBJ1-1, the CDR3 gives the full variable domain: SQTIHQWPATLVQPVGSPLSLECTVEGTSNPNLYWYRQAAGRGLQLLFYSVGIGQISSEVPQNLSASRPQDRQFILSSKKLLLSDSGFYLCAWSVLESLWDPEAFFGQGTRLTVV.

This clonotype was counted between two and nine times. The J gene is TRBJ2-5, the V gene TRBV5-1; D gene uncertain. The CDR3 runs 14 residues. Germline CDR1 reads SGHRS; CDR2 reads YFSETQ. Trimming removed 1 base at V and 4 bases at J, with 11 bases between. CDR3 protein: CASSLFKGLETQYF. CDR3 sequence (DNA): TGCGCCAGCAGCTTGTTCAAGGGCTTAGAGACCCAGTACTTC.

The count of this clonotype is one. The chain has TRBV2 and TRBJ2-5, with D perhaps TRBD2 (7 bases). The CDR3 loop spans 15 amino acids. The germline V gene encodes CDR1 SNHLY and CDR2 FYNNEI. Trimming cost V 5 bases and J 5 bases, with 18 bases left between them. This CDR3 reads CASSRGGGSGETQYF. CDR3 nucleotides: TGTGCCAGCAGTAGAGGGGGGGGCTCCGGGGAGACCCAGTACTTC.

The gene calls are TRBV29-1 and TRBJ2-2; weak D call: TRBD2 (6 bases). The CDR3 sequence is 12 residues long. The germline gives CDR1 SQVTM, CDR2 ANQGSEA. Trimming left V 3 bases short and J 7 bases short, with 9 bases between. In nucleotides, the CDR3 is TGCAGCGTTGAGGAGGGATACGGGGAGCTGTTTTTT. Translating it yields CSVEEGYGELFF.

This clonotype was seen a few times. The CDR3: CASSLSWGGGTDTQYF. CDR3 DNA: TGCGCCAGCAGCTTGTCGTGGGGCGGCGGCACAGATACGCAGTATTTT. The rearrangement joins TRBV5-1 to TRBJ2-3; maybe TRBD1 (5 bases). V lost 1 base to trimming and J lost 1 base, with 13 bases between them. This CDR3 spans 16 amino acids. Germline V CDR1 and CDR2: SGHRS, YFSETQ. Looking up the rest from reference TRBV5-1 and TRBJ2-3 gives the full variable domain: KAGVTQTPRYLIKTRGQQVTLSCSPISGHRSVSWYQQTPGQGLQFLFEYFSETQRNKGNFPGRFSGRQFSNSRSEMNVSTLELGDSALYLCASSLSWGGGTDTQYFGPGTRLTVL.

At least ten counts were recorded for this clonotype. The V gene is TRBV18, the J gene TRBJ1-1; D is possibly TRBD1 (6 bases). The germline V gene encodes CDR1 KGHSH and CDR2 LQKENI. The CDR3 spans 18 residues. V was clipped by 6 bases and J by 11 bases, with 34 bases between them. The CDR3 nucleotides are TGTGCCAGCTCCGGGCCGGGACAACTCGGAACGTCCGGTTTGGTCGCTTTCTTT. It translates to CASSGPGQLGTSGLVAFF.

The rearrangement joins TRBV24-1 to TRBJ1-1, with 7 bases lining up with TRBD1. This CDR3 has 12 amino acids. The germline V gene encodes CDR1 KGHDR and CDR2 SFDVKD. Trimming removed 4 bases from V and 10 bases from J; junction bases left unmatched: 5. The CDR3 is CATSDYDRVAFF. The CDR3 nucleotides read TGTGCCACCAGTGACTACGACAGGGTAGCTTTCTTT.

This clonotype was detected only a few times. The chain recombines TRBV6-4 with TRBJ2-1; a weak D match, TRBD2 (5 bases). V lost 0 bases and J 6 bases, leaving 6 bases between the germline ends. CDR1 and CDR2 (germline): MRHNA, SNTAGT. This CDR3 has 13 residues. The CDR3 loop is CASSDSTTNEQFF. The CDR3 DNA follows: TGTGCCAGCAGTGACTCGACTACCAATGAGCAGTTCTTC.

This clonotype was seen a few times. The chain is built from TRBV12-3 or TRBV12-4 and TRBJ2-7; 7 nucleotides line up with TRBD1. J was trimmed by 2 bases and V by 5 bases; bases with no gene match: 6. The CDR3 runs to 14 residues. The CDR3 nucleotides read TGTGCCAGCAGTCACAGGGGCGTGCCCTACGAGCAGTACTTC. Amino acid sequence: CASSHRGVPYEQYF.

This clonotype was counted between two and nine times. V is TRBV4-1 and J is TRBJ2-7; TRBD1 aligns across 7 bases. The CDR3 covers 15 residues. Germline trimming cut 3 bases from V and 0 bases from J; bases unmatched to any gene: 5. From germline, CDR1 is MGHRA and CDR2 YSYEKL. Here the CDR3 DNA reads TGCGCCAGCAGCCAGGTTGGACAGGCCTCCTACGAGCAGTACTTC. It specifies CASSQVGQASYEQYF.

This chain connects TRBV5-1 to TRBJ1-1; D gene unclear. CDR1 is SGHRS and CDR2 is YFSETQ in the germline V gene. The CDR3 has 13 residues. Between the trimmed V and J ends, which lost 2 bases and 11 bases, there was a span of 16 bases. The CDR3 DNA sequence: TGCGCCAGCAGCTTAGACCCGGGAGCATCGGCTTTCTTT. It encodes CASSLDPGASAFF.

This chain uses TRBV4-3 with TRBJ2-7, with 11 bases matching TRBD1. CDR3 length equals 15 residues. Germline CDR1 is LGHNA and CDR2 is YSLEER. V dropped 0 bases and J dropped 5; count of bases not matched to a gene: 3. As DNA, the CDR3 is TGCGCCAGCAGCCAAGATTGGACAGGGGGCAACGAGCAGTACTTC. Protein sequence: CASSQDWTGGNEQYF.

The rearrangement links TRBV4-3 to TRBJ2-2; D remains unclear. CDR1 is LGHNA, CDR2 YSLEER, per germline. The CDR3 totals 15 residues. V was clipped by 0 bases and J by 2 bases, with 7 bases between them. CDR3 DNA: TGCGCCAGCAGCCAAGATCTGTATAACACCGGGGAGCTGTTTTTT. Translating it yields CASSQDLYNTGELFF.

This clonotype was found a few times. The chain uses TRBV20-1 and TRBJ2-3, with D perhaps matching TRBD1 (5 bases). Per the germline V gene, CDR1 is DFQATT and CDR2 is SNEGSKA (reference sequence). Trimming stripped 5 bases from V and 8 bases from J, with 17 bases between. The CDR3 is 13 amino acids. The chain's CDR3 is CSALRVPQGTQYF. The DNA of the CDR3 is TGCAGTGCTCTTCGTGTCCCCCAGGGTACGCAGTATTTT.

The chain employs TRBV7-3 and TRBJ1-4, with D possibly being TRBD1 (5 bases). The CDR3 has 17 residues. The germline V gene encodes CDR1 SGHTA and CDR2 FQGTGA. V was trimmed by 6 bases and J by 4 bases, leaving 21 bases between them. CDR3 loop: CASRDDSKKRGNEKLFF. The DNA for the CDR3 is TGTGCCAGCAGAGATGACTCGAAAAAAAGGGGTAATGAAAAACTGTTTTTT. Variable domain in full (rest from reference TRBV7-3 and TRBJ1-4): GAGVSQTPSNKVTEKGKYVELRCDPISGHTALYWYRQSLGQGPEFLIYFQGTGAADDSGLPNDRFFAVRPEGSVSTLKIQRTERGDSAVYLCASRDDSKKRGNEKLFFGSGTQLSVL.